A single sample is the source of the 20 T cell receptor beta chains below, sequenced in a study of OX40 agonist ivuxolimab in advanced cancers. The table came from immunoSEQ multiplex PCR; TCRdb's copy has only in-frame clones and leaves some out. The sample holds roughly 50,000 clones, approximately 80% seen once. The sequences come from CD4+ or CD8+ T cells sorted from blood, collected in a trial of the OX40 agonist ivuxolimab. The source is an adult with an advanced solid tumor such as melanoma, head and neck, liver or kidney cancer.

The chain links TRBV30 to TRBJ1-4; D call uncertain. Germline CDR1 reads GTSNPN; CDR2 reads SVGIG (reference sequence). The CDR3 has 16 amino acids. The CDR3 nucleotides are TGTGCTTGCCCGAAGGGCCCCTATGCAACTAATGAAAAACTGTTTTTT. This sequence encodes CACPKGPYATNEKLFF.

The chain couples TRBV7-9 to TRBJ2-5; 10 bases map to TRBD2. V was clipped by 5 bases and J by 4 bases; unmatched bases: 19. The CDR3 runs 19 residues. Germline V gives CDR1 SEHNR, CDR2 FQNEAQ (reference sequence). CDR3 region: CASSPGRGLAGVTRETQYF. CDR3 coding DNA: TGTGCCAGCAGCCCGGGGCGTGGGCTAGCGGGAGTGACGCGAGAGACCCAGTACTTC.

The chain carries TRBV27 and TRBJ1-1; possibly TRBD1 for D (6 bases). Trimming left V 3 bases short and J 1 base short, with 15 bases between. This CDR3 comprises 16 residues. In germline, CDR1 is MNHEY, CDR2 SMNVEV (reference sequence). The CDR3 nucleotides are TGTGCCAGCAGTTTGGGCCGGGGGGCTCGGAACACTGAAGCTTTCTTT. This encodes CASSLGRGARNTEAFF.

V usage is TRBV9 and J usage is TRBJ2-3, with D hard to call. Germline V gene lookup returns CDR1 SGDLS and CDR2 YYNGEE. This CDR3 region has 12 residues. Trimming removed 0 bases at V and 4 bases at J, with 3 bases between. CDR3 amino acids: CASSVGPDTQYF. Written as DNA, the CDR3 is TGTGCCAGCAGCGTAGGTCCAGATACGCAGTATTTT.

The chain carries TRBV7-2 and TRBJ1-5; D gene uncertain. The V gene lost 5 bases and the J gene lost 0 bases, with 8 bases spanning the gap. Germline V gene data show CDR1 as SGHTA and CDR2 as FQGNSA. CDR3 length: 14 residues. CDR3 nucleotide sequence: TGTGCCAGCAGCACACAATATAGCAATCAGCCCCAGCATTTT. Protein product: CASSTQYSNQPQHF.

The gene calls are TRBV6-1 and TRBJ1-5; perhaps TRBD1 as D (6 bases). This CDR3 is built from 14 residues. With 3 bases removed from V and 4 bases from J, the gap between germline ends came to 10 bases. From germline, CDR1 is MNHNS and CDR2 SASEGT. The CDR3 reads CASSEGGANQPQHF. The CDR3 DNA reads TGTGCCAGCAGTGAGGGGGGCGCGAATCAGCCCCAGCATTTT.

In this sample, this clone turned up once. The V gene is TRBV2, the J gene TRBJ2-7; 11 bases are a match to TRBD2. V lost 3 bases to trimming and J lost 2 bases; unmatched junction nucleotides: 9. The germline gives CDR1 SNHLY, CDR2 FYNNEI. The CDR3 is 17 amino acids. The CDR3 DNA sequence: TGTGCCAGCAGTGACAGCGTTAGCGGGAGGGGAACCTACGAGCAGTACTTC. Its protein product is CASSDSVSGRGTYEQYF.

The chain joins TRBV19 to TRBJ1-2; D is possibly TRBD1 (5 bases). V was cut by 1 base and J by 8 bases, with 11 bases left in between. The CDR3 consists of 13 residues. CDR1 is LNHDA and CDR2 is SQIVND in the germline V gene (reference sequence). Written as DNA, the CDR3 is TGTGCCAGTAGTATAGGGTTTCAGGGCGGCTACACCTTC. Its translation is CASSIGFQGGYTF.

V and J are TRBV5-4 and TRBJ2-5; TRBD2 agrees at 8 bases. The CDR3 contains 15 residues. With V trimmed by 1 base and J by 5 bases, 7 bases remained unmatched. Germline V CDR1 and CDR2: SGHNT, YYREEE (reference sequence). CDR3 sequence: CASSLRLAGFETQYF. CDR3 in DNA: TGTGCCAGCAGCTTGAGGCTAGCGGGTTTCGAGACCCAGTACTTC. Complete variable domain (other parts from reference TRBV5-4 and TRBJ2-5): ETGVTQSPTHLIKTRGQQVTLRCSSQSGHNTVSWYQQALGQGPQFIFQYYREEENGRGNFPPRFSGLQFPNYSSELNVNALELDDSALYLCASSLRLAGFETQYFGPGTRLLVL.

The gene calls are TRBV4-3 and TRBJ2-7; D gene ambiguous. Germline V gene data show CDR1 as LGHNA and CDR2 as YSLEER. This CDR3 region has 16 residues. Trimming stripped 0 bases from V and 2 bases from J, with 14 bases between. The CDR3 nucleotides read TGCGCCAGCAGCCAAGATTTCGGGCAACTAACCTACGAGCAGTACTTC. This sequence encodes CASSQDFGQLTYEQYF.

Concerning this clone itself: One junction end does not reproduce the germline sequence, and a read error may be involved. As DNA, the CDR3 is TGTGCCAGCAGCTTCAGGACAGCCAGCGAGCAGTACTTC. Translating gives CASSFRTASEQYF. The rearrangement uses TRBV5-3 and TRBJ2-7; possible D gene TRBD1, 6 bases. TRBV5-3 carries the ORF label, with uncertain function. There are 13 residues in the CDR3.

Details on this clone: The junction shows a germline mismatch at one end, possibly a read error. This chain links TRBV5-1 with TRBJ2-7; 10 bases line up with TRBD1. Germline V CDR1 and CDR2: SGHRS, YFSETQ. The CDR3 length is 14 residues. The CDR3 loop reads CASSLAETGTGALF. The CDR3 bases are TGCGCCAGCAGCTTGGCTGAAACCGGGACAGGGGCTTTATTC. The complete variable domain, with remaining parts taken from reference TRBV5-1 and TRBJ2-7, reads KAGVTQTPRYLIKTRGQQVTLSCSPISGHRSVSWYQQTPGQGLQFLFEYFSETQRNKGNFPGRFSGRQFSNSRSEMNVSTLELGDSALYLCASSLAETGTGALFGPGTRLTVT.

The chain recombines TRBV4-2 with TRBJ2-1; D possibly corresponds to TRBD2 (7 bases). CDR1 and CDR2 from the germline V gene are LGHNA and YNFKEQ. CDR3 length: 14 residues. Trimming pared 6 bases from V and 8 bases from J, leaving 17 bases between. DNA for the CDR3: TGTGCCAGCAGGTTTGGGGGAGGGGGATATGAGCAGTTCTTC. Its translation: CASRFGGGGYEQFF.

The chain is built from TRBV6-6 and TRBJ2-5; no definite D call. CDR3 length: 11 residues. V lost 2 bases and J 4 bases, leaving 2 bases between the germline ends. Germline V lookup: CDR1 MNHNY, CDR2 SVGAGI (reference sequence). CDR3 protein: CASSYGETQYF. The CDR3 region has the DNA TGTGCCAGCAGTTACGGAGAGACCCAGTACTTC.

This chain joins TRBV28 and TRBJ2-7; a weak D match, TRBD1 (5 bases). In germline, CDR1 is MDHEN, CDR2 SYDVKM. The CDR3 runs to 14 residues. V gave up 2 bases and J gave up 3 bases, with 11 bases separating them. This chain's CDR3 is CASSLMDTYYEQYF. CDR3 DNA sequence: TGTGCCAGCAGTTTAATGGACACATACTACGAGCAGTACTTC.

The chain joins TRBV18 to TRBJ2-3; tentatively, D is TRBD2 (6 bases). The CDR3 runs 16 residues. Trimming took 3 bases from V and 0 from J, leaving 13 bases between them. Germline lookup yields CDR1 KGHSH and CDR2 LQKENI. The CDR3 is CASSPRSGGSTDTQYF. DNA of the CDR3: TGTGCCAGCTCACCGCGTAGCGGAGGGAGCACAGATACGCAGTATTTT. The variable domain in full, completed from reference TRBV18 and TRBJ2-3, reads NAGVMQNPRHLVRRRGQEARLRCSPMKGHSHVYWYRQLPEEGLKFMVYLQKENIIDESGMPKERFSAEFPKEGPSILRIQQVVRGDSAAYFCASSPRSGGSTDTQYFGPGTRLTVL.

The CDR3 DNA reads TGTGCCAGCAGGTCCAGGGGGTTGGACACTGAAGCTTTCTTT. It is translated as CASRSRGLDTEAFF. The chain joins TRBV6-5 to TRBJ1-1; 7 bases align to TRBD1. Trimming removed 6 bases from V and 3 bases from J; junction bases left unmatched: 7. The CDR3 runs 14 residues. The germline V gene encodes CDR1 MNHEY and CDR2 SVGAGI.

This rearrangement joins TRBV18 to TRBJ2-5; TRBD2 aligns across 9 bases. The CDR3 is 16 amino acids. Germline CDR1 reads KGHSH; CDR2 reads LQKENI. V lost 0 bases, J lost 4 bases, and 6 bases stayed unmatched. The CDR3 region has the DNA TGTGCCAGCTCACCACCTAGCGGGGGCCTCCGAGAGACCCAGTACTTC. Encoded protein: CASSPPSGGLRETQYF.

The CDR3 here is CASTPGLAGPYEQYF. CDR3 coding DNA: TGTGCCAGTACCCCGGGACTAGCGGGACCCTACGAGCAGTACTTC. The V gene is TRBV19, the J gene TRBJ2-7; 13 bases map to TRBD2. The V gene's germline CDR1 is LNHDA and CDR2 SQIVND (reference sequence). With V trimmed by 7 bases and J by 2 bases, 5 bases remained unmatched. The CDR3 extends over 15 amino acids.

The rearrangement links TRBV6-8 to TRBJ2-5; D ambiguous. Looked up from germline, CDR1 is MNHGY and CDR2 is SAAAGT. The CDR3 runs to 16 residues. The V end was cut by 5 bases, the J end by 1 base, with 17 bases between. CDR3 bases: TGTGCCAGCAGTATCCTTTGGCATCGGATCCAAGAGACCCAGTACTTC. This codes for CASSILWHRIQETQYF.